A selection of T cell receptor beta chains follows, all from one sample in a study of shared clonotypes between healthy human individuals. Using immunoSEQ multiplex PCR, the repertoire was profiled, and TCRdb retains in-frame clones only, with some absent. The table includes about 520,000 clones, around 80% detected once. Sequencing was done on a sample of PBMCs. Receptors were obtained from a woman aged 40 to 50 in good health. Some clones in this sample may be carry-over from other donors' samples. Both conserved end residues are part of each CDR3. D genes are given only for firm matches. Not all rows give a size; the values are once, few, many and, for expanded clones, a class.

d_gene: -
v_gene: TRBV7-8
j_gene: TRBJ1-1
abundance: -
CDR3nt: TGTGCCAGCAGCTTAGCCCGGACAAGAACACGGAACACTGAAGCTTTCTTT
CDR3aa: CASSLARTRTRNTEAFF

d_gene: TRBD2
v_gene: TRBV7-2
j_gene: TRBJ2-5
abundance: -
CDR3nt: TGTGCCAGCAGCCCTCTAGCGGGCCGCCGGTTGACCCAGTACTTC
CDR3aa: CASSPLAGRRLTQYF

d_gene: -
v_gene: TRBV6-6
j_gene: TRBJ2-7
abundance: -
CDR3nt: TGTGCCAGCAGTTTCTCAGGGGAACTAGCCTTTGGCGAGCAGTACTTC
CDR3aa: CASSFSGELAFGEQYF

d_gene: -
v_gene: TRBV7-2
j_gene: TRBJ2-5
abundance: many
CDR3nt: TGTGCCAGCAGCCCTCGGGCAGGGAGTGAGACCCAGTACTTC
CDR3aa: CASSPRAGSETQYF

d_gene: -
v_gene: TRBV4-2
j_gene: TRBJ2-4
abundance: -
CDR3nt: TGTGCCAGCAGCCAAGGAGCCAAAAACATTCAGTACTTC
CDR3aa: CASSQGAKNIQYF

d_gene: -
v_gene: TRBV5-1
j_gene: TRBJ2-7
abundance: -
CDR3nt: TGCGCCAGCAGCAACGGACACCCCTACGAGCAGTACTTC
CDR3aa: CASSNGHPYEQYF

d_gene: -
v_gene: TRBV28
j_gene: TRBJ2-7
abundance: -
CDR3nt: TGTGCCAGCAGTTTGGCAAACTACGAGCAGTACTTC
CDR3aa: CASSLANYEQYF

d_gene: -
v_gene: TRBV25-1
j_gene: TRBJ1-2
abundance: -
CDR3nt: TGTGCCAGCAGTGAATATTCGGAGGTTTTCGGCTACACCTTC
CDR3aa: CASSEYSEVFGYTF

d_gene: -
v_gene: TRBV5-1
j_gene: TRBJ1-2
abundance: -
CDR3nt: TGCGCCAGCAGCTTGGAAGGTTTCGGAGGCTACACCTTC
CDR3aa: CASSLEGFGGYTF

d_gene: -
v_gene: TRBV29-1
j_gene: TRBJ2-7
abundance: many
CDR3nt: TGCAGCGTTGAAGATGGCACCTACGAGCAGTACTTC
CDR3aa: CSVEDGTYEQYF

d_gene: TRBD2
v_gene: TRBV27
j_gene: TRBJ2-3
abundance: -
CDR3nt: TGTGCCAGCAGTTTATACCTAGCGGGTCCCACAGATACGCAGTATTTT
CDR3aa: CASSLYLAGPTDTQYF

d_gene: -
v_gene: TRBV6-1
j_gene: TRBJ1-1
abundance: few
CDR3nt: TGTGCCAGCAGCGGACACGGGGGGGGGCGCACTGAAGCTTTCTTT
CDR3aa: CASSGHGGGRTEAFF

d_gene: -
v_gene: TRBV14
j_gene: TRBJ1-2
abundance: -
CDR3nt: TGTGCCAGCAGCCAAGGGTGGACAGCCCTGGGCTATGGCTACACCTTC
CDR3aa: CASSQGWTALGYGYTF

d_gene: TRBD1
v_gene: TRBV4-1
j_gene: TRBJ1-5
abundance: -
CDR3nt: TGCGCCAGCAGCCGAGGACAGGGTGGCAATCAGCCCCAGCATTTT
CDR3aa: CASSRGQGGNQPQHF

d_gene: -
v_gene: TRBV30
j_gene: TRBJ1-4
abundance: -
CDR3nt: TGTGCCTGGGGCGTAACTAATGAAAAACTGTTTTTT
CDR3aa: CAWGVTNEKLFF

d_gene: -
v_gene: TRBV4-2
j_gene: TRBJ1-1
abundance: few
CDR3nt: TGTGCCAGCAGCCAAGAAAGGTTCGCGGGTTCGGCCACTGAAGCTTTCTTT
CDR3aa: CASSQERFAGSATEAFF

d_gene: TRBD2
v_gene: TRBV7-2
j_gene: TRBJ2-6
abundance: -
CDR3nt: TGTGCCAGCGGCAGGCGGGAGGGCCCCTCTGGGGCCAACGTCCTGACTTTC
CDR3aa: CASGRREGPSGANVLTF

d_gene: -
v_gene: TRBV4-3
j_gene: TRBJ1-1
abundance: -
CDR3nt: TGCGCCAGCAGCCTCAACCTGAACACTGAAGCTTTCTTT
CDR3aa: CASSLNLNTEAFF

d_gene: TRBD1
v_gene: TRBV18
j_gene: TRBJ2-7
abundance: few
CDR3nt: TGTGCCAGCTCACCATCCCGGGACAGGGTCTACGAGCAGTACTTC
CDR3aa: CASSPSRDRVYEQYF

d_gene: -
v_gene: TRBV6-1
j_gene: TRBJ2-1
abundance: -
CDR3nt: TGTGCCAGCAGGTGGGACACCTACAATGAGCAGTTCTTC
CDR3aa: CASRWDTYNEQFF

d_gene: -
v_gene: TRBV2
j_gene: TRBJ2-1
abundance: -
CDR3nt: TGTGCCAGCATCAGGGACCACTACAATGAGCAGTTCTTC
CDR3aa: CASIRDHYNEQFF

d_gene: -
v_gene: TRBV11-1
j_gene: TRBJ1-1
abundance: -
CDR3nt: TGTGCCAGCAGACACACAGGGACTGAAGCTTTCTTT
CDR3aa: CASRHTGTEAFF

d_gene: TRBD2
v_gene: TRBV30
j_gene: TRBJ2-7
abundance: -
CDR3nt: TGTGCCTGGAGTGGGGGAGGGAACGAGCAGTACTTC
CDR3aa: CAWSGGGNEQYF